This T cell receptor (beta chain) was identified in a study of blood T cell repertoires in COVID-19. Study details: Samples taken during acute and convalescent COVID-19 were collected in the United States, Italy and Spain. The cDNA or gDNA used as material had been derived from T cells, B-cell-depleted T cells, or PBMCs.

Study processing details: The assay estimated nucleated cells by amplifying reference gene primers. Data came from immunoSEQ multiplex PCR; TCRdb stores just in-frame clones and leaves some out. For V, J and clone size, that table is used; D and trimming come from the DNA. The data contain about 140,000 clones, 75% to 90% of them singletons. Germline V gives CDR1 MDHEN, CDR2 SYDVKM. Trimming left V 8 bases short and J 4 bases short, with 18 bases between. CDR3 length equals 15 residues. Sequencing input: peripheral blood. This receptor was identified in a woman aged 45-59 years with acute or convalescent COVID-19. The chain uses TRBV28 and TRBJ2-1; D might be TRBD2 (6 bases). The CDR3 DNA reads as TGTGCCAGCCGGACCGGGGGTTTTTTATACAATGAGCAGTTCTTC. It yields the protein CASRTGGFLYNEQFF.